The 8 T cell receptor beta chains below all came from one sample that was sequenced in a study of T cell changes during pregnancy in multiple sclerosis. Sequencing used immunoSEQ multiplex PCR; TCRdb keeps in-frame clones, though not all of them. This repertoire shows approximately 60,000 clones, around 94% found once; its top ten account for about 3%. The sample in question was CD8+ T cells from peripheral blood mononuclear cells, obtained in the third trimester of pregnancy. The receptor source for this set is a female donor with multiple sclerosis, enrolled in a pregnancy study.

The chain joins TRBV27 to TRBJ2-1, with 11 bases fitting TRBD2. This CDR3 has 15 residues. V shed 5 bases and J 7 bases; nucleotides not matched to a gene: 7. Germline V gene sequence: CDR1 MNHEY, CDR2 SMNVEV (reference sequence). CDR3 DNA: TGTGCCAGCAGTCAAACTAGCGGGAGTGTGAATGAGCAGTTCTTC. This sequence encodes CASSQTSGSVNEQFF.

V is TRBV27 and J is TRBJ2-7; TRBD2 matches at 11 bases. V lost 7 bases, J lost 5 bases, and 7 bases stayed unmatched. CDR3 length: 14 residues. Per germline, CDR1 MNHEY and CDR2 SMNVEV (reference sequence). CDR3 region: CASKLAGALDEQYF. The CDR3 DNA sequence: TGTGCCAGCAAACTAGCGGGAGCTTTGGACGAGCAGTACTTC.

The gene calls are TRBV5-4 and TRBJ2-5; 7 bases are a match to TRBD2. In germline, CDR1 is SGHNT, CDR2 YYREEE (reference sequence). V trimming: 6 bases; J trimming: 4 bases; junction bases outside the gene matches: 9. The CDR3 is 14 residues long. CDR3 in DNA: TGTGCCAGCAAACCTCGAACGGGGGGAGAGACCCAGTACTTC. Translation gives CASKPRTGGETQYF.

The V and J genes are TRBV5-5 and TRBJ2-7; D remains unclear. This CDR3 is 15 amino acids long. Germline CDR1 and CDR2: SGHKS and YYEKEE (reference sequence). V was clipped by 2 bases and J by 1 base, with 13 bases between them. CDR3 region: CASSLRFYRSYEQYF. CDR3 nucleotides: TGTGCCAGCAGCTTAAGATTTTACAGATCCTACGAGCAGTACTTC.

This chain connects TRBV28 to TRBJ2-7, with unresolved D. Germline CDR1 is MDHEN and CDR2 is SYDVKM. The CDR3 totals 14 residues. Trimming took 4 bases from V and 0 from J, leaving 10 bases between them. CDR3 in DNA: TGTGCCAGCAGTTCATCAGGATCCTCCTACGAGCAGTACTTC. Its translation is CASSSSGSSYEQYF.

V and J are TRBV7-6 and TRBJ2-5; 10 bases agree with TRBD2. V trimming: 5 bases; J trimming: 3 bases; junction bases outside the gene matches: 6. The germline V gene encodes CDR1 SGHVS and CDR2 FNYEAQ. This CDR3 contains 15 residues. The CDR3 bases are TGTGCCAGCAGCGTGGGACTAGCGCTTAAAGAGACCCAGTACTTC. Its translation is CASSVGLALKETQYF.

V and J are TRBV27 and TRBJ2-1; TRBD2 matches at 7 bases. V lost 3 bases and J lost 2; bases outside the gene matches: 4. Germline loops: CDR1 MNHEY, CDR2 SMNVEV (reference sequence). The CDR3 totals 15 residues. CDR3 DNA sequence: TGTGCCAGCAGTTTTGGGGAGGGGACCTACAATGAGCAGTTCTTC. Its translation is CASSFGEGTYNEQFF.

V and J are TRBV19 and TRBJ1-1, with a possible D match to TRBD1 (5 bases). The V end was cut by 5 bases, the J end by 1 base, with 11 bases between. The CDR3 is made up of 14 amino acids. Per germline, CDR1 LNHDA and CDR2 SQIVND (reference sequence). The CDR3 DNA is TGTGCCAGTAGTTTAAGGGGTTCGAACACTGAAGCTTTCTTT. Translation: CASSLRGSNTEAFF.